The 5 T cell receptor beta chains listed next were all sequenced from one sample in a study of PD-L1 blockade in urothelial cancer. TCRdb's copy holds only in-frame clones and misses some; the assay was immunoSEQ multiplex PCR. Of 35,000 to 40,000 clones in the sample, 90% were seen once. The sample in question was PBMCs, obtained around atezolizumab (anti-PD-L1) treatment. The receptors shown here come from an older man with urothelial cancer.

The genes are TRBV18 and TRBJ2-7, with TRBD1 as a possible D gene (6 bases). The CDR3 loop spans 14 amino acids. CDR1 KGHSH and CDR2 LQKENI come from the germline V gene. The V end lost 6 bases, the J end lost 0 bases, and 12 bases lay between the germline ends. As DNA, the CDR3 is TGTGCCAGCTCCCAACAGGGATTCTCCTACGAGCAGTACTTC. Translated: CASSQQGFSYEQYF. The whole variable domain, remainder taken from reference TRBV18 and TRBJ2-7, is NAGVMQNPRHLVRRRGQEARLRCSPMKGHSHVYWYRQLPEEGLKFMVYLQKENIIDESGMPKERFSAEFPKEGPSILRIQQVVRGDSAAYFCASSQQGFSYEQYFGPGTRLTVT.

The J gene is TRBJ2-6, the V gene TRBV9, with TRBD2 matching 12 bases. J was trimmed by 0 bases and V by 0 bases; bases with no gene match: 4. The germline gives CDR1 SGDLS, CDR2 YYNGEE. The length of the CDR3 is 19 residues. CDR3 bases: TGTGCCAGCAGCGTAGAAACTAGCGGGAGGTACTCTGGGGCCAACGTCCTGACTTTC. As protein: CASSVETSGRYSGANVLTF. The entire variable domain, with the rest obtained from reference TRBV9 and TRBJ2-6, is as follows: DSGVTQTPKHLITATGQRVTLRCSPRSGDLSVYWYQQSLDQGLQFLIQYYNGEERAKGNILERFSAQQFPDLHSELNLSSLELGDSALYFCASSVETSGRYSGANVLTFGAGSRLTVL.

CDR3 in amino acids: CASSPVAGRGDEQFF. For the CDR3, the DNA is TGTGCCAGCAGCCCCGTAGCGGGGCGGGGTGATGAGCAGTTCTTC. The rearrangement uses TRBV7-2 and TRBJ2-1; 8 nucleotides agree with TRBD2. V was clipped by 5 bases and J by 8 bases; unmatched bases: 11. The CDR3 runs to 15 residues. Germline V gene lookup returns CDR1 SGHTA and CDR2 FQGNSA.

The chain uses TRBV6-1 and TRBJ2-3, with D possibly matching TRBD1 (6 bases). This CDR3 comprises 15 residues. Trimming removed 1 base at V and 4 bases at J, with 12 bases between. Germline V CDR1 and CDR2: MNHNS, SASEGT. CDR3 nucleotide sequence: TGTGCCAGCAGTGAAGGGACAGTCACCTCAGATACGCAGTATTTT. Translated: CASSEGTVTSDTQYF.

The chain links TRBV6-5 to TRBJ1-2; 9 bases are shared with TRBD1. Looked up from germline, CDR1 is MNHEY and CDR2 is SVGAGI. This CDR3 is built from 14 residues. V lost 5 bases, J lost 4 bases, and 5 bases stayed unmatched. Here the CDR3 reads CASSKTGGGYGYTF. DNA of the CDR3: TGTGCCAGCAGTAAAACAGGGGGCGGCTATGGCTACACCTTC.